This record looks at one T cell receptor (beta chain) sequence and its context. The antigen is not known. With UMIs, 5'RACE template switching was used to make TCR beta cDNA. TCRdb re-called the 5' RACE reads; one entry per CDR3 protein, DNA not given. Its listing shows roughly 160,000 distinct CDR3 sequences. The data were taken from a study of T cells expressing NK-cell markers. The wider study: Sequencing of TCR beta repertoires drew on sorted CD3+CD56+NKG2C+, CD3+CD56+NKG2C- and CD3+CD56-NKG2C+ T cells. Seven HCMV-seropositive donors and one seronegative donor made up the eight sequenced donors. Study outcomes and limitations: Unclear, still, was the HCMV specificity of the expanded NKG2C+ T cell clones.

Sequencing was carried out using blood T cells: a sorted CD56 or NKG2C T cell subset, CD4+ or CD8+ T cells, or bulk PBMC T cells (not recorded which). The receptor was isolated from a man aged 18-70 years in good health.

The CDR3 loop is CASSFGQGERETQYF. The rearrangement joins TRBV7-9 to TRBJ2-5; TCRdb picks TRBD1, but there is no DNA to check that call. This CDR3 spans 15 amino acids. Germline CDR1 is SEHNR and CDR2 is FQNEAQ (reference sequence).